These 27 T cell receptor beta chains originate from one sample sequenced in a study of Tregs in tolerant kidney transplant recipients. Assay used: immunoSEQ multiplex PCR; TCRdb lists only in-frame clones, some missing. The table records fewer than 100,000 clones, approximately 90% of them present only once. The specimen comprised Tregs from blood, sampled before the transplant. The receptors come from a human donor who received a combined kidney and bone marrow transplant.

V usage is TRBV2 and J usage is TRBJ2-5, with D perhaps matching TRBD2 (6 bases). The CDR3 length is 13 residues. Germline V gene data show CDR1 as SNHLY and CDR2 as FYNNEI. V was shortened by 6 bases and J by 4 bases, with 12 bases between the two germline ends. CDR3 protein: CASRMRGGETQYF. CDR3 nucleotides: TGTGCCAGCAGAATGAGGGGAGGAGAGACCCAGTACTTC.

This rearrangement joins TRBV9 to TRBJ2-7, with 12 bases that match TRBD1. Germline V lookup: CDR1 SGDLS, CDR2 YYNGEE. The ends lost 4 bases at V and 4 bases at J; junction bases unmatched: 6. The CDR3 has 15 residues. CDR3 loop: CASSPPGQGAYEQYF. As DNA, the CDR3 is TGTGCCAGCAGCCCACCGGGACAGGGGGCATACGAGCAGTACTTC.

This chain connects TRBV6-6 to TRBJ2-3; perhaps D is TRBD1 or TRBD2 (6 bases each). This CDR3 has 14 amino acids. The germline V gene encodes CDR1 MNHNY and CDR2 SVGAGI (reference sequence). Deletions cut 6 bases from V and 2 bases from J, with 12 bases between. The CDR3 DNA is TGTGCCAGCAGGAGGGGGGAAGACACAGATACGCAGTATTTT. Translated, it gives CASRRGEDTDTQYF.

The chain carries TRBV19 and TRBJ2-3; D uncertain. The germline V and J ends were trimmed by 5 bases and 0 bases, with 24 bases remaining between them. In germline, CDR1 is LNHDA, CDR2 SQIVND (reference sequence). The CDR3 length is 19 residues. Written as DNA, the CDR3 is TGTGCCAGTAGTTCAAGTAAATTTAGGTGGGGAACTAGCACAGATACGCAGTATTTT. Translation gives CASSSSKFRWGTSTDTQYF.

The chain uses TRBV28 and TRBJ1-5, with 8 bases matching TRBD1. The trim removed 8 bases at V and 5 bases at J, leaving 17 bases unmatched. The length of the CDR3 is 17 residues. Germline V gene sequence: CDR1 MDHEN, CDR2 SYDVKM. This CDR3 is CASGRTGTSLWDQPQHF. CDR3 sequence (DNA): TGTGCCAGCGGCCGGACAGGGACCTCCCTTTGGGATCAGCCCCAGCATTTT.

The genes are TRBV29-1 and TRBJ1-1; D unresolved. The CDR3 extends over 10 amino acids. Germline lookup yields CDR1 SQVTM and CDR2 ANQGSEA. The V end was cut by 6 bases, the J end by 7 bases, with 9 bases between. The CDR3 protein is CSVADREAFF. For the CDR3, the DNA is TGCAGCGTCGCCGACCGTGAAGCTTTCTTT.

The V call is TRBV28, the J call TRBJ1-4; 11 bases line up with TRBD1. The CDR3 totals 15 residues. V was pared by 3 bases and J by 6 bases, with 3 bases of the junction left unmatched. Germline CDR1 MDHEN, CDR2 SYDVKM. The CDR3 loop is CASSLPGQGDEKLFF. The CDR3 nucleotides are TGTGCCAGCAGTTTGCCGGGACAGGGGGATGAAAAACTGTTTTTT.

This chain connects TRBV30 to TRBJ2-2; D uncertain. The CDR3 has 13 amino acids. V shed 0 bases and J shed 9 bases, with 11 bases lying between them. From germline, CDR1 is GTSNPN and CDR2 SVGIG (reference sequence). The CDR3 reads CAWSVQGDRELFF. CDR3 in DNA: TGTGCCTGGAGTGTTCAAGGCGACAGGGAGCTGTTTTTT.

This chain connects TRBV5-1 to TRBJ2-3; no firm D call. Germline values: CDR1 SGHRS, CDR2 YFSETQ. The CDR3 runs 11 residues. Trimming removed 3 bases at V and 4 bases at J, with 3 bases between. This chain's CDR3 is CASSYSDTQYF. Written as DNA, the CDR3 is TGCGCCAGCAGCTACTCAGATACGCAGTATTTT.

The chain uses TRBV28 and TRBJ1-2; 10 bases line up with TRBD1. J lost 8 bases, V lost 6 bases, and 9 bases had no gene match. Germline values: CDR1 MDHEN, CDR2 SYDVKM. This CDR3 comprises 14 residues. The DNA of the CDR3 is TGTGCCAGCAGGCTGGCCGGACAGGGGGGCGGCTACACCTTC. As protein: CASRLAGQGGGYTF.

V gene TRBV5-1 combines with J gene TRBJ2-7; D gene uncertain. The CDR3 sequence is 14 residues long. The germline V gene encodes CDR1 SGHRS and CDR2 YFSETQ. V was clipped by 1 base and J by 3 bases, with 11 bases between them. In DNA form, the CDR3 reads TGCGCCAGCAGCTTGATACCGCAACACTACGAGCAGTACTTC. It encodes CASSLIPQHYEQYF.

The gene calls are TRBV20-1 and TRBJ2-1; D not certain. The V end was cut by 6 bases, the J end by 8 bases, with 11 bases between. Germline V gives CDR1 DFQATT, CDR2 SNEGSKA (reference sequence). The CDR3 extends over 11 amino acids. The CDR3 nucleotides are TGCAGTGCCTCCGGTGGGTATGAGCAGTTCTTC. It is translated as CSASGGYEQFF.

The J gene is TRBJ1-2, the V gene TRBV29-1; D gene unclear. This CDR3 contains 12 residues. Trimming shortened V by 3 bases and J by 8 bases, and 13 bases separated the two germline ends. CDR1 is SQVTM, CDR2 ANQGSEA, per germline. The CDR3 here is CSVDLGEEGYTF. The CDR3 DNA reads as TGCAGCGTTGATCTCGGGGAGGAAGGCTACACCTTC.

This sequence joins TRBV28 and TRBJ2-3; 9 bases are a match to TRBD1. V shed 6 bases, J shed 3 bases, and the junction held 13 bases outside the gene matches. This CDR3 spans 17 amino acids. Germline V gives CDR1 MDHEN, CDR2 SYDVKM. CDR3 sequence reads: CASSRLSGQGRTDTQYF. CDR3 DNA: TGTGCCAGCAGCCGACTATCCGGACAGGGGAGAACAGATACGCAGTATTTT.

This clone came up a few times. Relative to the germline gene, one junction end is altered; a read error may explain this. This chain joins TRBV4-1 and TRBJ1-3, with D perhaps TRBD1 (5 bases). The CDR3 consists of 18 residues. Germline lookup yields CDR1 MGHRA and CDR2 YSYEKL. The CDR3 DNA sequence: TGCGCCAGCAGCCAAGGAAGATGGATGGCGACAGATGGAGACACCATATATTTT. Its protein is CASSQGRWMATDGDTIYF.

This sequence joins TRBV28 and TRBJ2-1; D is perhaps TRBD1 (6 bases). V was trimmed by 4 bases and J by 8 bases, leaving 18 bases between them. The CDR3 totals 15 residues. Germline loops: CDR1 MDHEN, CDR2 SYDVKM. The DNA for the CDR3 is TGTGCCAGCAGTTCTCAGGGGAATCGTTTCGATGAGCAGTTCTTC. Translation: CASSSQGNRFDEQFF. Full variable domain (remainder filled in from reference TRBV28 and TRBJ2-1): DVKVTQSSRYLVKRTGEKVFLECVQDMDHENMFWYRQDPGLGLRLIYFSYDVKMKEKGDIPEGYSVSREKKERFSLILESASTNQTSMYLCASSSQGNRFDEQFFGPGTRLTVL.

CDR3 residues: CASSSRGGGPTYEQYF. The DNA for the CDR3 is TGTGCCAGCAGTTCCCGGGGTGGAGGCCCTACCTACGAGCAGTACTTC. The chain carries TRBV6-5 and TRBJ2-7, with D perhaps TRBD2 (5 bases). V lost 4 bases and J lost 2, with 18 bases in between. This CDR3 region has 16 residues. Germline CDR1 is MNHEY and CDR2 is SVGAGI.

This clone was detected only once. The chain carries TRBV5-1 and TRBJ2-1, with TRBD2 identical over 8 bases. Looked up from germline, CDR1 is SGHRS and CDR2 is YFSETQ. The J segment lost 8 bases and the V segment lost 1 base, leaving 5 bases of the junction unmatched. This CDR3 contains 14 residues. The CDR3 nucleotides are TGCGCCAGCAGCTTGATAGCGGGAAAAGATGAGCAGTTCTTC. This encodes CASSLIAGKDEQFF.

This chain joins TRBV18 and TRBJ1-5; the D gene is possibly TRBD1 (6 bases). V lost 2 bases and J lost 5, with 13 bases in between. This CDR3 has 15 amino acids. CDR1 and CDR2 (germline): KGHSH, LQKENI. The CDR3 region is CASSPEGGYDQPQHF. The CDR3 DNA sequence: TGTGCCAGCTCACCAGAAGGGGGTTATGATCAGCCCCAGCATTTT.

The J gene is TRBJ2-7, the V gene TRBV5-8; D call uncertain. The CDR3 runs to 13 residues. Looked up from germline, CDR1 is SGHTS and CDR2 is YDEGEE. The V end lost 0 bases, the J end lost 7 bases, and 11 bases lay between the germline ends. The CDR3 loop is CASSLDAFGEQYF. CDR3 nucleotides: TGTGCCAGCAGCTTGGACGCTTTCGGGGAGCAGTACTTC.

The table lists this clone with a count of one. The chain uses TRBV6-5 and TRBJ2-1; no reliable D call. The length of the CDR3 is 14 residues. CDR1 is MNHEY and CDR2 is SVGAGI in the germline V gene. Trimming left V 4 bases short and J 1 base short, with 8 bases between. The CDR3 reads CASSSLSSYNEQFF. CDR3 in DNA: TGTGCCAGCAGTTCCCTATCTTCCTACAATGAGCAGTTCTTC.

The V call is TRBV7-9, the J call TRBJ1-1; D ambiguous. With 5 bases removed from V and 1 base from J, the gap between germline ends came to 11 bases. The CDR3 spans 14 residues. Germline lookup yields CDR1 SEHNR and CDR2 FQNEAQ (reference sequence). The CDR3 here is CASSPPTPNTEAFF. The CDR3 DNA sequence: TGTGCCAGCAGCCCACCGACACCGAACACTGAAGCTTTCTTT.

The genes are TRBV7-7 and TRBJ2-5; D is unresolved. Germline V gene sequence: CDR1 SSHAT, CDR2 FNYEAQ (reference sequence). Trimming pared 3 bases from V and 2 bases from J, leaving 10 bases between. This CDR3 is built from 14 residues. CDR3 DNA sequence: TGTGCCAGCAGCTTCCGGTTGGGGCAAGAGACCCAGTACTTC. Amino acids: CASSFRLGQETQYF.

This chain joins TRBV18 and TRBJ2-5, with 7 bases matching TRBD1. The J call may be wrong; the DNA end is better matched by TRBJ2-7. CDR1 is KGHSH and CDR2 is LQKENI in the germline V gene. This CDR3 spans 14 amino acids. The CDR3 sequence is CASSRDSSSVEQYF. Written as DNA, the CDR3 is TGTGCCAGCTCACGGGACAGCTCCTCCGTCGAGCAGTACTTC.

V is TRBV27 and J is TRBJ1-5; no firm D call. The CDR3 covers 13 residues. Germline V lookup: CDR1 MNHEY, CDR2 SMNVEV (reference sequence). V was cut by 2 bases and J by 5 bases, with 7 bases left in between. The CDR3 DNA reads TGTGCCAGCAGTTTAAAGGGTGATCAGCCCCAGCATTTT. Protein product: CASSLKGDQPQHF.

The chain is built from TRBV7-9 and TRBJ1-1; TRBD1 is a possible D gene (6 bases). This CDR3 has 18 amino acids. V shed 5 bases and J shed 0 bases, with 22 bases lying between them. Germline V CDR1 and CDR2: SEHNR, FQNEAQ (reference sequence). CDR3 loop: CASSPPRGGRSMNTEAFF. The CDR3 DNA sequence: TGTGCCAGCAGCCCCCCCCGCGGGGGCCGAAGTATGAACACTGAAGCTTTCTTT.

This chain joins TRBV21-1 and TRBJ2-7; TRBD1, the table's D call, lacks a check against the DNA. TRBV21-1 counts as a pseudogene. The CDR3 extends over 16 amino acids. The CDR3 DNA is TGTGCCAGCAGCAAAGCTAGGAGGACAGGGCGGTACGAGCAGTACTTC. Residues: CASSKARRTGRYEQYF.